What follows is one T cell receptor (beta chain) and its context. The entry originates in a study of cytotoxic CD8 clonotypes in ibrutinib-treated CLL. The germline CDR1 and CDR2 sequences are LNHDA and SQIVND (reference sequence). The CDR3 extends over 15 amino acids. Trimming left V 10 bases short and J 1 base short, with 16 bases between. Using immunoSEQ multiplex PCR, the repertoire was profiled, and TCRdb retains in-frame clones only, with some absent. Of 160,000 or so clones listed, around nine tenths were seen once; the top ten hold 3%. This chain connects TRBV19 to TRBJ2-2, with D perhaps matching TRBD2 (6 bases). Sample: PBMCs, taken at disease progression, from a patient treated with ibrutinib. The sequence was collected from a human donor with chronic lymphocytic leukemia. DNA of the CDR3: TGTGCCATGGGACGGGAGCCGGGGAACACCGGGGAGCTGTTTTTT. Translation gives CAMGREPGNTGELFF.